Listed here is a single T cell receptor beta chain. The source of the sample is a study of blood T cell repertoires in COVID-19. Across the whole study: Both acute and convalescent COVID-19 samples were obtained from the United States, Italy and Spain. PBMCs, B-cell-depleted T cells, or T cells provided the cDNA or gDNA that made up the material.

The J segment lost 3 bases and the V segment lost 4 bases, leaving 4 bases of the junction unmatched. Germline lookup yields CDR1 SGHDT and CDR2 YYEEEE. This CDR3 has 13 amino acids. Authors' analysis steps: Using reference gene primer amplification, nucleated cell counts were estimated. Repertoires were generated with immunoSEQ multiplex PCR, while TCRdb's copy carries only in-frame clones and drops some. Clonal size and the V and J genes are those of that table, whereas D and trimming came from the DNA. The repertoire has 200,000 to 250,000 clones, over 75% of them found once; the top ten carry 2% to 2.5%.

The genes are TRBV5-6 and TRBJ2-7; TRBD1 matches at 7 bases. The sample taken for sequencing was peripheral blood. The sequence came from a woman aged 40 to 50 who had recovered from COVID-19. This chain's CDR3 is CASSPGQDYEQYF. For the CDR3, the DNA is TGTGCCAGCAGCCCCGGACAGGACTACGAGCAGTACTTC. Combining the CDR3 with reference TRBV5-6 and TRBJ2-7 gives the whole variable domain DAGVTQSPTHLIKTRGQQVTLRCSPKSGHDTVSWYQQALGQGPQFIFQYYEEEERQRGNFPDRFSGHQFPNYSSELNVNALLLGDSALYLCASSPGQDYEQYFGPGTRLTVT.